The present T cell receptor (beta chain) was sequenced within a study of monozygotic twins with cystic fibrosis. Study-wide points: The repertoire was suggested to be naive-dominated, clonality median about 0.0094. Co-twins had the most similar V usage for 13 of 16 pairs, J for 8. No link emerged between shared CDR3 counts and age, concordance or severity.

Sequencing used immunoSEQ multiplex PCR; TCRdb keeps in-frame clones, though not all of them. In the table there are around 34,000 clones, about 92% of which are singletons. Germline values: CDR1 SGHRS, CDR2 YFSETQ. The CDR3 extends over 16 amino acids. Trimming took off 2 bases at V and 0 bases at J, with 9 bases between the two ends. This clone was counted a single time. The antigen remains unidentified. The sample consisted of blood. The sequence derives from a girl aged 2 to 9 with cystic fibrosis. This sequence joins TRBV5-1 and TRBJ2-6; D unresolved. CDR3 sequence: CASSLEIRSGANVLTF. The CDR3 nucleotides are TGCGCCAGCAGCTTAGAGATACGCTCTGGGGCCAACGTCCTGACTTTC.